The present entry profiles one T cell receptor (beta chain) with its context. These data are taken from a study of blood T cell repertoires in COVID-19. Study details: The United States, Italy and Spain supplied acute and convalescent COVID-19 samples. Nucleic acid was either cDNA or gDNA, and it came from T cells, B-cell-depleted T cells, or PBMCs.

How the authors handled the data: From reference gene primer amplification, estimates of nucleated cell counts were derived. TCRdb's copy holds only in-frame clones and misses some; the assay was immunoSEQ multiplex PCR. V, J and clone size derive from that table, while D and trimming were established from the DNA sequence. The sample has under 550,000 clones, roughly 90% seen once. From germline, CDR1 is KGHDR and CDR2 SFDVKD. The CDR3 is 16 amino acids. V lost 5 bases to trimming and J lost 0 bases, with 12 bases between them. Seattle researchers signed up patients amid active infection and tracked them longitudinally.

This chain joins TRBV24-1 and TRBJ2-2; D may be TRBD1 (6 bases). The sequence was obtained from a man between 18 and 35 years old with COVID-19, enrolled during active disease. Material: peripheral blood. As DNA, the CDR3 is TGTGCCACCAGTGCGTACAGGGATGCGAACACCGGGGAGCTGTTTTTT. Its protein is CATSAYRDANTGELFF.